Listed below are T cell receptor beta chains from one sample, sequenced in a study of CD8 T cells in Susac syndrome. TCRdb recomputed calls from the immunoSEQ multiplex PCR reads with MiXCR, one row per CDR3 protein. The sample lists tens of thousands of distinct CDR3 sequences, more than 85% occurring once. Sequencing was done on a sample of CD8+ T cells from PBMCs. The receptors derive from a human donor in good health. CDR3s include the opening cysteine and the closing phenylalanine or tryptophan. D genes are given only for firm matches. Only part of the rows carry a size: once, few, many, or a class if the clone is expanded.

j_gene,abundance,v_gene,d_gene,CDR3nt,CDR3aa
TRBJ2-2,NA,TRBV6-1,TRBD1,TGTGCCAGCAGTCCGCATTTCGACAGGGCGAACACCGGGGAGCTGTTTTTT,CASSPHFDRANTGELFF
TRBJ2-5,NA,TRBV20-1,NA,TGCAGTGCTAGAGATGGTAGTAGCAGGGAGACCCAGTACTTC,CSARDGSSRETQYF
TRBJ2-5,NA,TRBV20-1,TRBD2,TGCAGTGCTAGAGCTGAGGCGACTAGCGGGGGGACTAAGTACCAAGAGACCCAGTACTTC,CSARAEATSGGTKYQETQYF
TRBJ2-1,NA,TRBV6-5,NA,TGTGCCAGCAGATCTCCAAGCGAGCAGTTCTTC,CASRSPSEQFF
TRBJ1-4,NA,TRBV7-9,NA,TGTGCCAGCAGCCCCTCAGGGGCACATGAAAAACTGTTTTTT,CASSPSGAHEKLFF
TRBJ1-4,NA,TRBV13,NA,TGTGCCAGCAGCTTAGGAGGGCAGGGCTACCCGAATGAAAAACTGTTTTTT,CASSLGGQGYPNEKLFF
TRBJ1-3,once,TRBV13,NA,TGTGCCAGCAGCTTACCAGGGCACGTCTCTGGAAACACCATATATTTT,CASSLPGHVSGNTIYF
TRBJ1-1,NA,TRBV27,TRBD1,TGTGCCAGCAATATATACAGGGGCGCGAACACTGAAGCTTTCTTT,CASNIYRGANTEAFF
TRBJ2-3,NA,TRBV29-1,NA,TGCAGCGTCGTCGGGGCGGCCTCTACTAGCACAGATACGCAGTATTTT,CSVVGAASTSTDTQYF
TRBJ2-7,NA,TRBV10-2,NA,TGCGCCAGCAGTGAGCCTGACAGCCCCTACGAGCAGTACTTC,CASSEPDSPYEQYF
TRBJ2-5,NA,TRBV12-3/TRBV12-4,TRBD2,TGTGCCAGCAGTCCCACTAGCGCCGGAGAGACCCAGTACTTC,CASSPTSAGETQYF
TRBJ2-1,NA,TRBV12-3/TRBV12-4,NA,TGTGCCAGCGGATTCGGCGGCGAGCAGTTCTTC,CASGFGGEQFF
TRBJ1-1,NA,TRBV4-3,NA,TGCGCCAGCAGCCAAGATTCGGGGTACGCTGAAGCTTTCTTT,CASSQDSGYAEAFF
TRBJ2-3,NA,TRBV5-5,TRBD2,TGTGCCAGCAGCTTGGGACTAGCGGGGAACACAGATACGCAGTATTTT,CASSLGLAGNTDTQYF
TRBJ1-2,NA,TRBV27,NA,TGTGCCAGCAGTTTCAACAGAGCTAACTATGGCTACACCTTC,CASSFNRANYGYTF
TRBJ1-4,few,TRBV25-1,TRBD1,TGTGCCAGCAGTGATTTAGACAGGGGAACGGACGAAAAACTGTTTTTT,CASSDLDRGTDEKLFF
TRBJ2-2,NA,TRBV10-3,TRBD2,TGTGCCATCCCCAGAACAGCGGGGACCACCGGGGAGCTGTTTTTT,CAIPRTAGTTGELFF
TRBJ2-1,NA,TRBV7-9,NA,TGTGCCAGCTCCACCATGAGCTCCTACAATGAGCAGTTCTTC,CASSTMSSYNEQFF
TRBJ2-2,NA,TRBV6-4,NA,TGTGCCAGCAGTGACGCCGGGGGCGACACCGGGGAGCTGTTTTTT,CASSDAGGDTGELFF
TRBJ2-7,NA,TRBV3-1,TRBD2,TGTGCCAGCAGGGGGGAGGGATCCTACGAGCAGTACTTC,CASRGEGSYEQYF
TRBJ1-5,NA,TRBV6-2/TRBV6-3,NA,TGTGCCGGCGCGGACAAGCTAGGCCAGCCCCAGCATTTT,CAGADKLGQPQHF
TRBJ1-6,NA,TRBV27,TRBD1,TGTGCCAGCAGTCCAATGGGACAGGGCTATTCACCCCTCCACTTT,CASSPMGQGYSPLHF
TRBJ2-7,NA,TRBV10-2,NA,TGCGCCAGCAGTGAACAACAGGGTGGATCCGAGCAGTACTTC,CASSEQQGGSEQYF
TRBJ1-2,NA,TRBV9,NA,TGTGCCAGCAGCGTAGGGTCGGGTCCCTATGGCTACACCTTC,CASSVGSGPYGYTF
TRBJ1-2,once,TRBV7-9,TRBD1,TGTGCCAGCAGCCAATTAACGCTGGGACAGGGAGTCTATGGCTACACCTTC,CASSQLTLGQGVYGYTF
TRBJ2-7,few,TRBV7-9,TRBD2,TGTGCCAGCAGCTTAAAGCGGGGGCCCTCCCACGAGCAGTACTTC,CASSLKRGPSHEQYF
TRBJ2-7,NA,TRBV4-1,NA,TGCGCCAGCAGCCAAGACTGGGACTACGAGCAGTACTTC,CASSQDWDYEQYF
TRBJ2-3,NA,TRBV4-3,NA,TGCGCCAGCAGCCAAGATGGGGCCTACACAGATACGCAGTATTTT,CASSQDGAYTDTQYF
TRBJ1-1,NA,TRBV6-2/TRBV6-3,TRBD1,TGTGCCAGCAGTCCCTCATACAGGGGTAGGGATGAAGCTTTCTTT,CASSPSYRGRDEAFF
TRBJ2-2,NA,TRBV24-1,NA,TGTGCCACCAGTGATTTGTCCGGGACGTCTAACGCCGGGGAGCTGTTTTTT,CATSDLSGTSNAGELFF
TRBJ1-1,NA,TRBV20-1,TRBD1,TGCAGTCATCTAGGACAGGGAAACACTGAAGCTTTCTTT,CSHLGQGNTEAFF
TRBJ2-2,NA,TRBV5-4,NA,TGTGCCAGCGCATCGAGCTCGAACACCGGGGAGCTGTTTTTT,CASASSSNTGELFF
TRBJ2-3,NA,TRBV10-3,NA,TGTGCCATCAGTGAGAAATCTGAGGGCCCAGATACGCAGTATTTT,CAISEKSEGPDTQYF
TRBJ1-2,NA,TRBV29-1,NA,TGCAGCGTTGAAGTACGTGACAGCTATGGCTACACCTTC,CSVEVRDSYGYTF
TRBJ2-7,once,TRBV10-3,NA,TGTGCCATCAGTGCGACGGCTACCTACGAGCAGTACTTC,CAISATATYEQYF
TRBJ2-7,NA,TRBV7-9,NA,TGTGCCAGCAGCGACACCCGTGGTCCCTCCTACGAGCAGTACTTC,CASSDTRGPSYEQYF
TRBJ2-3,NA,TRBV20-1,NA,TGCAGTGCCAAGACCCGGGACACAACAGATACGCAGTATTTT,CSAKTRDTTDTQYF
TRBJ1-5,NA,TRBV5-6,TRBD1,TGTGCCAGCAGCTTGGGGGCAGGGGGTCAGCCCCAGCATTTT,CASSLGAGGQPQHF
TRBJ2-6,NA,TRBV12-3/TRBV12-4,TRBD2,TGTGCCAGCAGTTCGGGGGGGACTCGGGGGGCCAACGTCCTGACTTTC,CASSSGGTRGANVLTF
TRBJ2-2,NA,TRBV6-1,NA,TGTGCCAGCAGCCCTTCAGAGACCAACACCGGGGAGCTGTTTTTT,CASSPSETNTGELFF
TRBJ1-1,NA,TRBV29-1,NA,TGCAGCGCCAAGAGAAACACTGAAGCTTTCTTT,CSAKRNTEAFF
TRBJ2-7,NA,TRBV29-1,NA,TGCAGCGTTGAAGATCTTACGGCGAAGGGCGAGCAGTACTTC,CSVEDLTAKGEQYF
TRBJ1-2,NA,TRBV6-5,NA,TGTGCCAGCAGTTACTCGCCAACTAACTATGGCTACACCTTC,CASSYSPTNYGYTF
TRBJ2-1,NA,TRBV6-2/TRBV6-3,TRBD2,TGTGCCAGCAGTTACCGGATAGCGGGCCTCAATGAGCAGTTCTTC,CASSYRIAGLNEQFF
TRBJ2-1,NA,TRBV7-9,NA,TGTGCCAGCAGCTTTAGCGAGACCTCCTACAATGAGCAGTTCTTC,CASSFSETSYNEQFF
TRBJ2-6,NA,TRBV29-1,NA,TGCAGCGTCCGTTCAGGGACTGGGGCCAACGTCCTGACTTTC,CSVRSGTGANVLTF
TRBJ1-1,once,TRBV6-2/TRBV6-3,NA,TGTGCCAGCAGCATCCCTGGACAGAGTAAGAACACTGAAGCTTTCTTT,CASSIPGQSKNTEAFF
TRBJ1-2,NA,TRBV4-3,NA,TGCGCCAGCAGCCAGGCGGACAGCGCCGTTTATGGCTACACCTTC,CASSQADSAVYGYTF
TRBJ1-5,NA,TRBV6-5,NA,TGTGCCAGCAGTTTCCCTTCGGGGTCCGTTAGCAATCAGCCCCAGCATTTT,CASSFPSGSVSNQPQHF
TRBJ2-2,NA,TRBV29-1,NA,TGCAGCGTTATGAACACCGGGGAGCTGTTTTTT,CSVMNTGELFF
TRBJ2-5,NA,TRBV27,NA,TGTGCCAGCAAGGTGTCCGAGACCCAGTACTTC,CASKVSETQYF
TRBJ2-4,NA,TRBV24-1,NA,TGTGCCACCAGTGACCCTCGGACTGAGATAGCCAAAAACATTCAGTACTTC,CATSDPRTEIAKNIQYF